The entry below describes one T cell receptor beta chain. This entry belongs to a study of cytotoxic CD8 clonotypes in ibrutinib-treated CLL. Clones were sequenced by immunoSEQ multiplex PCR, and TCRdb holds only the in-frame ones, with some missing. Among roughly 250,000 clones listed, roughly 70% were seen once. Germline values: CDR1 SNHLY, CDR2 FYNNEI. V was clipped by 7 bases and J by 0 bases, with 9 bases between them. This CDR3 has 14 residues. The receptor's source is a human donor with chronic lymphocytic leukemia. The sample consisted of PBMCs, taken after 24 months of ibrutinib treatment. V gene TRBV2 combines with J gene TRBJ2-2; D unresolved. CDR3 residues: CASKSIANTGELFF. DNA of the CDR3: TGTGCCAGCAAGAGCATCGCGAACACCGGGGAGCTGTTTTTT.